This T cell receptor beta chain originates from a study of Graves' ophthalmopathy and Graves' hyperthyroidism. Findings and caveats of the study: Separation of ophthalmopathy from stable hyperthyroidism was achieved by a 13-signature model, at about 91% sensitivity and just over 80% specificity.

The CDR3 sequence is 15 residues long. V shed 5 bases and J 7 bases; nucleotides not matched to a gene: 12. Looked up from germline, CDR1 is KGHDR and CDR2 is SFDVKD. Ten or more counts support this clonotype. Its matching antigen is unknown. RNA served as the template for amplifying TCR beta CDR3 regions. First-round RT-PCR relied on HTBI primers, and a second-round multiplex PCR came next. TCRdb analysed the multiplex PCR reads with MiXCR anew, one entry per CDR3 protein. In the table there are around 470,000 distinct CDR3 sequences, roughly an eighth of which are singletons. The TCR sequence derives from a woman aged 25 to 39 with Graves' ophthalmopathy. The rearrangement links TRBV24-1 to TRBJ1-1, with 7 bases identical to TRBD1. The sample was blood. This CDR3 is CATSGRTGSAFEAFF. The DNA for the CDR3 is TGTGCCACCAGTGGGAGGACAGGCTCTGCATTTGAAGCTTTCTTT.